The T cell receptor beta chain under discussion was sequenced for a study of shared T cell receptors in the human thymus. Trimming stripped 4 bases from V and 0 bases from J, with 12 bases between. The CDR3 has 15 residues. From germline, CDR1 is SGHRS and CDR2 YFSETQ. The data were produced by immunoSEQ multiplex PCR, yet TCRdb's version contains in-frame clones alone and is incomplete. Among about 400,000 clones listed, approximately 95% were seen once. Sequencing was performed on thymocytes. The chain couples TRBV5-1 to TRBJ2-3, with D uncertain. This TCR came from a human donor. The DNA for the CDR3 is TGCGCCAGCAGCACGTCCCGACTTAGCACAGATACGCAGTATTTT. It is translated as CASSTSRLSTDTQYF.